The clone carrying this T cell receptor beta chain was detected only once. Its specificity is unknown. The study ran its PCR with 60 Vbeta and 13 Jbeta primers. Sequencing was performed with immunoSEQ multiplex PCR; in TCRdb, only in-frame clones are kept and a portion is missing. The data hold around 200,000 clones, with 70% to 85% observed a single time. Every donor was a healthy person donating bone marrow. The sample originates from a study of cytomegalovirus exposure and HLA in healthy donors. Regarding the study as a whole: It was only CMV serostatus that was available as immune exposure information.

The receptor's source is a woman in her thirties or forties in good health and CMV-seronegative. Sequenced input: PBMCs.

The chain's CDR3 is CASSPRQNGYTF. In nucleotides, the CDR3 is TGTGCCAGCAGTCCCAGACAGAATGGCTACACCTTC. The rearrangement links TRBV28 to TRBJ1-2, with D possibly being TRBD1 (5 bases). Germline V gene data show CDR1 as MDHEN and CDR2 as SYDVKM. Trimming left V 5 bases short and J 6 bases short, with 10 bases between. This CDR3 region has 12 residues.